Described below is a single T cell receptor beta chain sequence and its context. The CDR3 length is 15 residues. V dropped 1 base and J dropped 0 bases, with 8 bases sitting between them. Germline assignment: CDR1 SEHNR and CDR2 FQNEAQ (reference sequence). The data were obtained in a study of cytomegalovirus exposure and HLA in healthy donors. Across the study: The approximately 120 validation repertoires and the 666 first-cohort repertoires shared a platform, a later analysis reported.

The protocol was immunoSEQ multiplex PCR, while the TCRdb copy is restricted to in-frame clones and leaves out a portion. The sample yields 200,000 to 250,000 clones, around 86% seen once. J is TRBJ2-3 and V is TRBV7-9; D is uncertain. The receptor was isolated from a young woman in good health and CMV-seropositive. The sample taken for sequencing was PBMCs. The CDR3 here is CASSLGASSTDTQYF. The CDR3 DNA reads as TGTGCCAGCAGCTTAGGAGCCTCAAGCACAGATACGCAGTATTTT. Looking up the rest from reference TRBV7-9 and TRBJ2-3 gives the full variable domain: DTGVSQNPRHKITKRGQNVTFRCDPISEHNRLYWYRQTLGQGPEFLTYFQNEAQLEKSRLLSDRFSAERPKGSFSTLEIQRTEQGDSAMYLCASSLGASSTDTQYFGPGTRLTVL.